This TCR beta chain was profiled in a study of T-cell reconstitution after alpha-beta-depleted transplantation in children. Study results and limitations: Diversity and T-cell counts at one year after transplant derived mostly from new T cells. About two months after transplant, alpha-beta T cells reportedly came from several hundred expanded graft clones.

This CDR3 spans 15 amino acids. CDR1 and CDR2 (germline): LNHNV, YYDKDF (reference sequence). Trimming removed 4 bases from V and 2 bases from J; junction bases left unmatched: 2. For TCRbeta, the library was prepared with unique molecular identifiers. TCRdb redid the calling of the PCR reads with MiXCR, one entry per CDR3 protein. This sample yields over 200,000 distinct CDR3 sequences, of which around 7.7% are seen a single time; less than 40% belongs to the top ten. Only a few counts were recorded for this clonotype. Its antigen remains unidentified. This sample comprised PBMCs, mostly from graft donor cells, obtained 360 days after TCRalphabeta/CD19-depleted stem cell transplant. This TCR came from a male patient aged 2-15 years who had a stem cell transplant for acute myeloid leukemia, so the T cells may come from the graft donor. The rearrangement links TRBV15 to TRBJ2-5, with 12 bases identical to TRBD2. As DNA, the CDR3 is TGTGCCACCAGCACAGGACTAGCGGGACAAGAGACCCAGTACTTC. Its translation: CATSTGLAGQETQYF.